This T cell receptor (beta chain) was recorded in a study of T cells in Graves' hyperthyroidism and ophthalmopathy. This clonotype appeared a few times. The antigen is not known. No progression to ophthalmopathy during 18 months of follow-up defined stable disease. Together with thyroid ultrasound, orbital computed tomography, serum thyroxine and TRAb, clinical symptoms were used for diagnoses. Amplification of TCR beta CDR3 regions was performed using RNA transcripts as template. Using the HTBI primer set, a first-round RT-PCR was run on the TCR CDR3. MiXCR was run by TCRdb on the multiplex PCR reads, yielding one entry per CDR3 protein. The table includes 600,000 or so distinct CDR3 sequences, more than 45% detected once. Study outcomes and limitations: Separation of ophthalmopathy from stable hyperthyroidism was achieved by a 13 V-J model. Most thyroid clonotypes with frequency above 0.001 were detected in blood.

In germline, CDR1 is SQVTM, CDR2 ANQGSEA. CDR3 length: 18 amino acids. V was clipped by 4 bases and J by 2 bases, with 26 bases between them. This receptor was identified in a woman aged 18-29 years with Graves' hyperthyroidism. Sequencing was performed on peripheral blood or thyroid tissue (not recorded which). The rearrangement links TRBV29-1 to TRBJ2-5; weak D call: TRBD2 (6 bases). The CDR3, as DNA: TGCAGCGTTGCATTCAGCGGGTGGGTTAAGAAACAACAAGAGACCCAGTACTTC. It translates to CSVAFSGWVKKQQETQYF.